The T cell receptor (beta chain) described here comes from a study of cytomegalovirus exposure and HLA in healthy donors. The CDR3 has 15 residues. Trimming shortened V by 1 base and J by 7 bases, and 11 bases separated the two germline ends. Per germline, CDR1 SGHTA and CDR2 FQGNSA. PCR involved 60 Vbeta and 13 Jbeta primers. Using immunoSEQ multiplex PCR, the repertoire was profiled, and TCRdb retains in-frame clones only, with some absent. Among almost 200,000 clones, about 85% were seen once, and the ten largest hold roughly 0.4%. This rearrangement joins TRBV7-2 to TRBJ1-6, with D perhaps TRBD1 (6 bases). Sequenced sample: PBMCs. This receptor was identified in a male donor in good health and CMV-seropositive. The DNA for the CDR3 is TGTGCCAGCAGCTTAGAGGGAACAGGGAATTCACCCCTCCACTTT. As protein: CASSLEGTGNSPLHF.